This T cell receptor beta chain was observed in a study of blood T cell repertoires in COVID-19. For the study at large: Nucleic acid was either cDNA or gDNA, and it came from T cells, B-cell-depleted T cells, or PBMCs.

How the authors handled the data: Estimation of nucleated cell counts was performed using reference gene primer amplification. Clones were read by immunoSEQ multiplex PCR, and TCRdb kept only the in-frame ones, dropping some. V and J calls and clone size are copied from that table; D and trimming were computed from the DNA. The sample contains around 620,000 clones, 80% to 90% of which appear only once. The CDR3 has 15 residues. CDR1 is MRHNA, CDR2 SNTAGT, per germline. The V gene end was trimmed by 8 bases and the J gene end by 5 bases; junction bases not matched to a gene: 10. The genes are TRBV6-4 and TRBJ2-3; 10 nucleotides match TRBD2. The sequence was obtained from a woman between 18 and 29 years old with acute or convalescent COVID-19. Sequencing was done on a sample of peripheral blood. This chain's CDR3 is CASGGSGGAIDTQYF. CDR3 coding DNA: TGTGCCAGCGGAGGGAGCGGGGGGGCCATAGATACGCAGTATTTT.